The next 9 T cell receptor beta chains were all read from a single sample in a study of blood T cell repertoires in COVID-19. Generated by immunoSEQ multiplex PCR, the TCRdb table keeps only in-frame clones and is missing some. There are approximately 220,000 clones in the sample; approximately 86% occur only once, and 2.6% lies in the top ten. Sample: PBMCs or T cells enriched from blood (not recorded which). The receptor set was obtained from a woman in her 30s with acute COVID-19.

CDR3 sequence (DNA): TGTGCCAGCAGCCCGGACAGGGCCAGAACAGATACGCAGTATTTT. Encoded protein: CASSPDRARTDTQYF. The chain uses TRBV11-2 and TRBJ2-3; 8 bases map to TRBD1. Germline CDR1 SGHAT, CDR2 FQNNGV. The CDR3 has 15 amino acids. V lost 5 bases to trimming and J lost 3 bases; unmatched junction nucleotides: 7.

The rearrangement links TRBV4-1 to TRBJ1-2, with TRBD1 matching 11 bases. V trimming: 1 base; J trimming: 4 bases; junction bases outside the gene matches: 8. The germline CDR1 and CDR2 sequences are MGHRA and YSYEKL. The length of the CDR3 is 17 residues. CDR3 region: CASSQGTGTGGLYGYTF. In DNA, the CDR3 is TGCGCCAGCAGCCAAGGGACCGGGACAGGGGGTCTCTATGGCTACACCTTC.

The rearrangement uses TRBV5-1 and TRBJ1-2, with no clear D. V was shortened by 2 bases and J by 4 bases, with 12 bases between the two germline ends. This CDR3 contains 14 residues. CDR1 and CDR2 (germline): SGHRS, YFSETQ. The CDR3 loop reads CASSLRELGYGYTF. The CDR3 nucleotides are TGCGCCAGCAGCTTAAGGGAGCTCGGCTATGGCTACACCTTC. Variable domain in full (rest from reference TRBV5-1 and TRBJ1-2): KAGVTQTPRYLIKTRGQQVTLSCSPISGHRSVSWYQQTPGQGLQFLFEYFSETQRNKGNFPGRFSGRQFSNSRSEMNVSTLELGDSALYLCASSLRELGYGYTFGSGTRLTVV.

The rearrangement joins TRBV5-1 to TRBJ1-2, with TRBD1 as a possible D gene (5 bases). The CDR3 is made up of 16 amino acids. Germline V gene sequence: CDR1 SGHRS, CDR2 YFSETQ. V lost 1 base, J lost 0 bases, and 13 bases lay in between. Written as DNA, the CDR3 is TGCGCCAGCAGCTTGAGTACCAGGGACTCTAACTATGGCTACACCTTC. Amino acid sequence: CASSLSTRDSNYGYTF.

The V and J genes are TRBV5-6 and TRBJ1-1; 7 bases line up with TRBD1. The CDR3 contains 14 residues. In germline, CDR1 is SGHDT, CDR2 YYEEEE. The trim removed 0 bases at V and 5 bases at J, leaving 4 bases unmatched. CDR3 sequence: CASSLGTGGTEAFF. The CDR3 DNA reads TGTGCCAGCAGCTTGGGGACAGGAGGAACTGAAGCTTTCTTT.

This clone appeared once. The CDR3 protein is CSVDKLARKGETQYF. CDR3 bases: TGCAGCGTTGATAAGCTAGCGCGGAAGGGGGAGACCCAGTACTTC. The V and J genes are TRBV29-1 and TRBJ2-5; D is perhaps TRBD2 (6 bases). The germline CDR1 and CDR2 sequences are SQVTM and ANQGSEA. The V end lost 3 bases, the J end lost 5 bases, and 19 bases lay between the germline ends. The CDR3 runs to 15 residues.

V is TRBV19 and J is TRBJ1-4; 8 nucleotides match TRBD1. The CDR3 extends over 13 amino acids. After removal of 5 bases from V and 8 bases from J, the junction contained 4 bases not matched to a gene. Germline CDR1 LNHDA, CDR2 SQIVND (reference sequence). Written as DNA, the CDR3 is TGTGCCAGTAGTTCGACAGGGGAAGAAAAACTGTTTTTT. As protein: CASSSTGEEKLFF.

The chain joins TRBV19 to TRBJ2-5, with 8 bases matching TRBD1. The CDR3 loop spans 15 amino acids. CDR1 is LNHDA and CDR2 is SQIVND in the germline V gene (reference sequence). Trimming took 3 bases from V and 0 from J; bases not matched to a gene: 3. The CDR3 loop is CASSISGGYQETQYF. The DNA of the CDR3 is TGTGCCAGTAGTATTTCAGGGGGCTACCAAGAGACCCAGTACTTC.

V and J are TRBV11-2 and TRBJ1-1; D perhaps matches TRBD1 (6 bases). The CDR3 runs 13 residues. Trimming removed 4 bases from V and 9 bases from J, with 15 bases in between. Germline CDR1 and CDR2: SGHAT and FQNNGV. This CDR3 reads CASSSKQGAKAFF. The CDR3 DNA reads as TGTGCCAGCAGCTCTAAACAGGGTGCGAAAGCTTTCTTT.